Sequencing of this T cell receptor (beta chain) was carried out in a study of blood T cells in healthy people across ages. For the study at large: In model experiments, template switching was able to capture about one barcoded beta molecule for every two T cells that were present.

V lost 1 base to trimming and J lost 1 base; unmatched junction nucleotides: 4. Germline values: CDR1 SGHTA, CDR2 FQGTGA. CDR3 length: 16 residues. A J-beta primer mix and a sample-barcoded 5' primer were used in a second PCR of about 7 to 12 cycles. TCRdb used MiXCR to reprocess the 5' RACE reads, holding one entry per CDR3 protein. The table includes hundreds of thousands of distinct CDR3 sequences, 40% to 50% detected once. The clonotype originates from a man aged 60-69 years in good health. The rearrangement uses TRBV7-3 and TRBJ2-3; TRBD1 matches 8 bases. The sequencing input was blood. This CDR3 is CASSLRTGSGTDTQYF. In DNA, the CDR3 is TGTGCCAGCAGCTTAAGGACAGGGAGCGGCACAGATACGCAGTATTTT. Looking up the rest from reference TRBV7-3 and TRBJ2-3 gives the full variable domain: GAGVSQTPSNKVTEKGKYVELRCDPISGHTALYWYRQSLGQGPEFLIYFQGTGAADDSGLPNDRFFAVRPEGSVSTLKIQRTERGDSAVYLCASSLRTGSGTDTQYFGPGTRLTVL.